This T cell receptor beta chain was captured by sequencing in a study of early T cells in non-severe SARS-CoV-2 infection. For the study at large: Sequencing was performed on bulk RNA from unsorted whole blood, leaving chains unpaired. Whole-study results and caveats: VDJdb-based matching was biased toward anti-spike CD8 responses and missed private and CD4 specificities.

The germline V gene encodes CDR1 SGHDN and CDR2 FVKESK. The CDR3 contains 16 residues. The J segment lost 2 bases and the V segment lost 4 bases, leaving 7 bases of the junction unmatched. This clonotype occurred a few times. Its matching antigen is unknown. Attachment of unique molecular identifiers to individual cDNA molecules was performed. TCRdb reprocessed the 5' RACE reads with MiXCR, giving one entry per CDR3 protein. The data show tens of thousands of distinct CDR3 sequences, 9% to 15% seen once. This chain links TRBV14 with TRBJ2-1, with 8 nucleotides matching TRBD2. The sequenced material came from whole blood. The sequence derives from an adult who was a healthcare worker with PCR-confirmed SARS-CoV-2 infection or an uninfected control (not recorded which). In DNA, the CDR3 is TGTGCCAGCAGCCCATTAACTAGCGGTCCCTACAATGAGCAGTTCTTC. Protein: CASSPLTSGPYNEQFF.